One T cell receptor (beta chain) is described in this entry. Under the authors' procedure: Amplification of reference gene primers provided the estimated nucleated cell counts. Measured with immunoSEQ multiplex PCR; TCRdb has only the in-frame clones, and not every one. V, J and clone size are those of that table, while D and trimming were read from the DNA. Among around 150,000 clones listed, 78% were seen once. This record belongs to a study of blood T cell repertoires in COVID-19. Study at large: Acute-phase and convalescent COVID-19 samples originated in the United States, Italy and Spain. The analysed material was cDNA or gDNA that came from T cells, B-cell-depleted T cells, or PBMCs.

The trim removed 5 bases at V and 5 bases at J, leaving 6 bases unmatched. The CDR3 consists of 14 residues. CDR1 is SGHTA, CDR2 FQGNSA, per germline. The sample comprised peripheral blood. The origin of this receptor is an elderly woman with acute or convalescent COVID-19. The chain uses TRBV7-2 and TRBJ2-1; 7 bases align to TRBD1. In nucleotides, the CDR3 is TGTGCCAGCAGCCCTTCGGGACAGCACAATGAGCAGTTCTTC. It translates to CASSPSGQHNEQFF. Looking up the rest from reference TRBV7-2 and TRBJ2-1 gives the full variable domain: GAGVSQSPSNKVTEKGKDVELRCDPISGHTALYWYRQSLGQGLEFLIYFQGNSAPDKSGLPSDRFSAERTGGSVSTLTIQRTQQEDSAVYLCASSPSGQHNEQFFGPGTRLTVL.